This TCR beta chain came from a study of cytomegalovirus exposure and HLA in healthy donors. In the study overall: A subsequent analysis stated that the roughly 130 validation repertoires were run on the same platform as the roughly 670 first-cohort repertoires. Study-wide results and caveats: Investigators reported about 160 TCR beta chains as tied to cytomegalovirus. Across donors, most TCRs were seen rarely, yet some public ones were widespread.

Comment on this clone: Antigen specificity is unknown.

Here immunoSEQ multiplex PCR was the method, and the copy in TCRdb shows in-frame clones only, minus some. Here the sample spans tens of thousands of clones, 85% to 95% being singletons. V was clipped by 2 bases and J by 9 bases; unmatched bases: 9. The germline V gene has CDR1 SEHNR and CDR2 FQNEAQ (reference sequence). The length of the CDR3 is 14 residues. The donors were members of the roughly 120-subject validation cohort (separate from the roughly 660-subject first cohort). The chain uses TRBV7-9 and TRBJ2-5; 7 bases are shared with TRBD1. The sequenced material came from PBMCs. This sequence was found in a woman under 30 in good health and CMV-seronegative. The CDR3 DNA reads TGTGCCAGCAGCTTAATAGGGACAGCCTTCGCCCAGTACTTC. Its protein is CASSLIGTAFAQYF. The full variable domain, with the rest looked up from reference TRBV7-9 and TRBJ2-5, is DTGVSQNPRHKITKRGQNVTFRCDPISEHNRLYWYRQTLGQGPEFLTYFQNEAQLEKSRLLSDRFSAERPKGSFSTLEIQRTEQGDSAMYLCASSLIGTAFAQYFGPGTRLLVL.